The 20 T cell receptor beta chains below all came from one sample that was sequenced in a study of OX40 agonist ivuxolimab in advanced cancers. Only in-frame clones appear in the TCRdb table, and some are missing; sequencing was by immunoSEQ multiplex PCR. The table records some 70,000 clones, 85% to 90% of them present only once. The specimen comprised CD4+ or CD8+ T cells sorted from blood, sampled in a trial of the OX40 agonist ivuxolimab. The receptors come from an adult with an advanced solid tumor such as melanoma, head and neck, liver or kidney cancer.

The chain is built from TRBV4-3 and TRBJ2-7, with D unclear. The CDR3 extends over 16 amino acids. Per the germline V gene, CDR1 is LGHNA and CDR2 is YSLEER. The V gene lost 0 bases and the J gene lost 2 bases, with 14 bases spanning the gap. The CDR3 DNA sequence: TGCGCCAGCAGCCAAGATGGCCAGCGTCACCCCTACGAGCAGTACTTC. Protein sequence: CASSQDGQRHPYEQYF.

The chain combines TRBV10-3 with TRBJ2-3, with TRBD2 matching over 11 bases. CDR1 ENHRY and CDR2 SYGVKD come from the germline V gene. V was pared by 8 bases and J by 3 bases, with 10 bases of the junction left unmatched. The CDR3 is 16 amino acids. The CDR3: CAIASTLAGGTDTQYF. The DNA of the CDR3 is TGTGCCATCGCATCCACTCTAGCGGGGGGTACAGATACGCAGTATTTT.

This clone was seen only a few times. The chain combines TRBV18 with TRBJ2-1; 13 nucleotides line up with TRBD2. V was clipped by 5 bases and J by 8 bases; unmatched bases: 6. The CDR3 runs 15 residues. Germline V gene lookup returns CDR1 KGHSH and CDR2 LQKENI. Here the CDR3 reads CASSKGLAGIDEQFF. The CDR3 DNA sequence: TGTGCCAGCTCAAAGGGACTAGCGGGGATAGATGAGCAGTTCTTC.

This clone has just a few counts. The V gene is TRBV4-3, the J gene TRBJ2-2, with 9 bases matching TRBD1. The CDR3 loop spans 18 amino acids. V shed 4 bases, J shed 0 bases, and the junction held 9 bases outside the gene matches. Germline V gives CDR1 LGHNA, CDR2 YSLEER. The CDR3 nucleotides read TGCGCCAGCAGCCGGGATCTCGGACAGGGGACGAACACCGGGGAGCTGTTTTTT. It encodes CASSRDLGQGTNTGELFF.

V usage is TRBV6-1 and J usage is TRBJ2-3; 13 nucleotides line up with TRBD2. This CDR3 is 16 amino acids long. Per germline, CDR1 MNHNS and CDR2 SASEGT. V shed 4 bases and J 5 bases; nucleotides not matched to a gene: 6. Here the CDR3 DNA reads TGTGCCAGCAGTGCAACACTAGCGGGGGGGCAAGATACGCAGTATTTT. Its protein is CASSATLAGGQDTQYF.

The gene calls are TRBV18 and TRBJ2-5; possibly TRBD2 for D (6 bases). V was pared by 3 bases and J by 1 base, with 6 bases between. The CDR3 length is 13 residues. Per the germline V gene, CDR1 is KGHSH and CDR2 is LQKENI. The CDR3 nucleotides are TGTGCCAGCTCACCGACTAGCCAAGAGACCCAGTACTTC. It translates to CASSPTSQETQYF. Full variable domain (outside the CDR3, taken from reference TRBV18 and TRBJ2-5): NAGVMQNPRHLVRRRGQEARLRCSPMKGHSHVYWYRQLPEEGLKFMVYLQKENIIDESGMPKERFSAEFPKEGPSILRIQQVVRGDSAAYFCASSPTSQETQYFGPGTRLLVL.

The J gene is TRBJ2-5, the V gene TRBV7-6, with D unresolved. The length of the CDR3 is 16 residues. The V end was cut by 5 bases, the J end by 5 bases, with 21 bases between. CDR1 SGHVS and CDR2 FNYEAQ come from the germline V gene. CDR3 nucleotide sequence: TGTGCCAGCAGCCTTATCGTCACTCGGAATGGGGAGACCCAGTACTTC. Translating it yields CASSLIVTRNGETQYF.

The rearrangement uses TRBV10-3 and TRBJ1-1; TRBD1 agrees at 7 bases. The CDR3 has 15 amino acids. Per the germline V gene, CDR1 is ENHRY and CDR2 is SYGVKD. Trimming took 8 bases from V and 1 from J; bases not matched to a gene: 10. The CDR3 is CAIGGWDRTNTEAFF. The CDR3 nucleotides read TGTGCCATCGGGGGATGGGACAGAACGAACACTGAAGCTTTCTTT.

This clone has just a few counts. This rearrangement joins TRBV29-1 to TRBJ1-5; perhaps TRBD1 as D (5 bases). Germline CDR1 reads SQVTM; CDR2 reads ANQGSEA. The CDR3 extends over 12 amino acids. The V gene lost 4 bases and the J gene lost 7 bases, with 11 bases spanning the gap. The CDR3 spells CSVANQGQPQHF. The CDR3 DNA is TGCAGCGTTGCCAATCAGGGACAGCCCCAGCATTTT.

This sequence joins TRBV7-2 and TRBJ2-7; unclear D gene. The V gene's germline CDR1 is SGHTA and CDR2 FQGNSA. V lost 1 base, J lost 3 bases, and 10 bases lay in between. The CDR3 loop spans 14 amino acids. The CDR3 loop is CASSLDPWSYEQYF. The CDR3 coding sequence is TGTGCCAGCAGCTTAGATCCCTGGAGCTACGAGCAGTACTTC.

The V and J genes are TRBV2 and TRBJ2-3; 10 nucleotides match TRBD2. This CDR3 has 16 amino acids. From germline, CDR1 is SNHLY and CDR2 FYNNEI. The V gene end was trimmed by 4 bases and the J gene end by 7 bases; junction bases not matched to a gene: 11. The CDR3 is CASSGGWLAGAYTQYF. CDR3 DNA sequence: TGTGCCAGCAGTGGGGGTTGGCTAGCGGGGGCATATACGCAGTATTTT.

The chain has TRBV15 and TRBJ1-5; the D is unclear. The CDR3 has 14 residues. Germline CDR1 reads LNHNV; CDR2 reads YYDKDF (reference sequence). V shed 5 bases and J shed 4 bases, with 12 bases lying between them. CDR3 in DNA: TGTGCCACCAGCCCGAGAGGTGGGAATCAGCCCCAGCATTTT. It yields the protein CATSPRGGNQPQHF.

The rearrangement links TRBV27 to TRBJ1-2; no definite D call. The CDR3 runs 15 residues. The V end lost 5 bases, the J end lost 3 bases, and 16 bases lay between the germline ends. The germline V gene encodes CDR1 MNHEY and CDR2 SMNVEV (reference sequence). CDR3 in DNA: TGTGCCAGCAGTCCCACGGTCGGACTCCACTATGGCTACACCTTC. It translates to CASSPTVGLHYGYTF.

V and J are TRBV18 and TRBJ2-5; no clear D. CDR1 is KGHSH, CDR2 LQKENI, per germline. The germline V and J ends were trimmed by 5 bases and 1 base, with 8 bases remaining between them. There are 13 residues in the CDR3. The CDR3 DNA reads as TGTGCCAGCTCATCTGGTTTCCAAGAGACCCAGTACTTC. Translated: CASSSGFQETQYF.

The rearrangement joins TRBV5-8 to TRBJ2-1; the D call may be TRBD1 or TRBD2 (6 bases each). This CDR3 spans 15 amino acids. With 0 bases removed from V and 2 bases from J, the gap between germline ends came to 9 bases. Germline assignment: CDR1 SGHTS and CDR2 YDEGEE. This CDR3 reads CASSLEGGPYNEQFF. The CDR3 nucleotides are TGTGCCAGCAGCTTGGAGGGGGGCCCCTACAATGAGCAGTTCTTC.

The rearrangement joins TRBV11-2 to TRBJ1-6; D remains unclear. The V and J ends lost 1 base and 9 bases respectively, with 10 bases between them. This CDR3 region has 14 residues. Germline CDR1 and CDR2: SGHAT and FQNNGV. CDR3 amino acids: CASSLGTDFSPLHF. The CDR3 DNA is TGTGCCAGCAGCTTAGGTACAGATTTTTCACCCCTCCACTTT.

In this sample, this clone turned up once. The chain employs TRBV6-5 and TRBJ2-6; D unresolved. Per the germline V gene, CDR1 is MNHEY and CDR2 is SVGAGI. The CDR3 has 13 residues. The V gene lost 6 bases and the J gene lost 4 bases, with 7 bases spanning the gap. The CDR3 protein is CASSDSGANVLTF. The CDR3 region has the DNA TGTGCCAGCAGCGACTCCGGGGCCAACGTCCTGACTTTC.

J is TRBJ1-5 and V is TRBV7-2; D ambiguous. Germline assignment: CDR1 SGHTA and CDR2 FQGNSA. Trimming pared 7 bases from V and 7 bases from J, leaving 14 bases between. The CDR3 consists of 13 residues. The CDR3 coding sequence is TGTGCCAGCACTACCCTCGCCGGCCAGCCCCAGCATTTT. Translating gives CASTTLAGQPQHF. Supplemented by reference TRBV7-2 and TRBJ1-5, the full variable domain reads GAGVSQSPSNKVTEKGKDVELRCDPISGHTALYWYRQSLGQGLEFLIYFQGNSAPDKSGLPSDRFSAERTGGSVSTLTIQRTQQEDSAVYLCASTTLAGQPQHFGDGTRLSIL.

In DNA, the CDR3 is TGCAGCGTTCCGATTGGGGGGTACCAAGAGACCCAGTACTTC. It codes for CSVPIGGYQETQYF. The V call is TRBV29-1, the J call TRBJ2-5, with D possibly being TRBD2 (6 bases). The CDR3 sequence is 14 residues long. V was cut by 5 bases and J by 0 bases, with 13 bases left in between. Germline lookup yields CDR1 SQVTM and CDR2 ANQGSEA.

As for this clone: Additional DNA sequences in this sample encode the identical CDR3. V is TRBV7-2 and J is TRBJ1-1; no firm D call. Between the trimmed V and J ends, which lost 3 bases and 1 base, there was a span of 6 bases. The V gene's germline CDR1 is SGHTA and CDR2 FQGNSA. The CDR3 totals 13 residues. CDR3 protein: CASSLAENTEAFF. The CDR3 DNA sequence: TGTGCCAGCAGCTTGGCAGAGAACACTGAAGCTTTCTTT.